Each of the 3 T cell receptor beta chains below was sequenced from the same sample in a study of T cell clones after liver transplantation. The assay was immunoSEQ multiplex PCR, and TCRdb's table has in-frame clones only and misses some. There are about 19,000 clones in the sample; roughly 88% occur only once, and about an eighth lies in the top ten. The sequencing used CD8+ T cells from blood, collected before liver transplant. All receptors derive from a human donor who received a liver transplant.

This clone is categorized as medium-sized (0.01 to 0.1%). The chain is built from TRBV9 and TRBJ2-1, with 7 bases matching TRBD2. This CDR3 contains 12 residues. J gave up 9 bases and V 4 bases, and 4 bases lay outside the gene matches. CDR1 SGDLS and CDR2 YYNGEE come from the germline V gene. CDR3: CASSLWGGEQFF. In nucleotides, the CDR3 is TGTGCCAGCAGCCTGTGGGGGGGTGAGCAGTTCTTC.

This chain links TRBV9 with TRBJ1-3, with TRBD1 matching over 7 bases. J gave up 1 base and V 4 bases, and 11 bases lay outside the gene matches. The CDR3 is 17 residues long. Germline CDR1 reads SGDLS; CDR2 reads YYNGEE. CDR3: CASSPRTGPISGNTIYF. CDR3 DNA sequence: TGTGCCAGCAGCCCCAGGACAGGTCCGATTTCTGGAAACACCATATATTTT.

This clone was detected once. The J gene is TRBJ2-7, the V gene TRBV7-9, with D tentatively TRBD1 (6 bases). CDR1 is SEHNR and CDR2 is FQNEAQ in the germline V gene (reference sequence). The CDR3 has 13 amino acids. V shed 4 bases and J shed 4 bases, with 11 bases lying between them. The CDR3 nucleotides read TGTGCCAGCAGCTCCAGACAGGTGTACGAGCAGTACTTC. Translated: CASSSRQVYEQYF. The full variable domain, rest sourced from reference TRBV7-9 and TRBJ2-7, is DTGVSQNPRHKITKRGQNVTFRCDPISEHNRLYWYRQTLGQGPEFLTYFQNEAQLEKSRLLSDRFSAERPKGSFSTLEIQRTEQGDSAMYLCASSSRQVYEQYFGPGTRLTVT.